This T cell receptor (beta chain) was recorded in a study of T cell responses to AZD1222 COVID-19 vaccine. At the level of the study: It was second doses at about 4 or about 12 weeks that were pooled. Study-wide results and limits: Most donors were white British and more were female, and clonal diversity was possibly underestimated. The repertoires were collected only after the peak T cell response.

Measured with immunoSEQ multiplex PCR; TCRdb has only the in-frame clones, and not every one. This sample carries some 100,000 clones, about 89% of them seen once, and the ten largest clones take about a sixth. Worth noting for this clone: Antigen: not known.

The CDR3 loop spans 12 amino acids. Trimming pared 5 bases from V and 5 bases from J, leaving 6 bases between. Germline values: CDR1 SNHLY, CDR2 FYNNEI. The chain employs TRBV2 and TRBJ1-4; D is perhaps TRBD1 (6 bases). The receptor comes from an adult in good health. This specimen consisted of peripheral blood, obtained on day 0 of AZD1222 vaccination. The CDR3 DNA reads as TGTGCCAGCAGTCAGGGGAATGAAAAACTGTTTTTT. It specifies CASSQGNEKLFF. Variable domain in full (rest from reference TRBV2 and TRBJ1-4): EPEVTQTPSHQVTQMGQEVILRCVPISNHLYFYWYRQILGQKVEFLVSFYNNEISEKSEIFDDQFSVERPDGSNFTLKIRSTKLEDSAMYFCASSQGNEKLFFGSGTQLSVL.